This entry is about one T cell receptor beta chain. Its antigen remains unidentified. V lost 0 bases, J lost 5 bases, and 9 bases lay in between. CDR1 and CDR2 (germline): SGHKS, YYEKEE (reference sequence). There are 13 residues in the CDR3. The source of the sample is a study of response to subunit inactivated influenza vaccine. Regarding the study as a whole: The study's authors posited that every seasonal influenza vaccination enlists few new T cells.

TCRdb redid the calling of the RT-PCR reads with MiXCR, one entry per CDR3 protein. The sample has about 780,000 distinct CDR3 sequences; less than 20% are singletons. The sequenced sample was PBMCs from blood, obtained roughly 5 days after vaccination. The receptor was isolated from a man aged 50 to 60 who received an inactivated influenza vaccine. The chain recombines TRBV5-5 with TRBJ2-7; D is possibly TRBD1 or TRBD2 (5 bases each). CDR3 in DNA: TGTGCCAGCAGCTTGGCAGGGAGCAACGAGCAGTACTTC. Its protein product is CASSLAGSNEQYF.